The rows below give T cell receptor beta chains drawn from one sample of a study of regulatory T cells in long-lasting Graves disease. TCRdb recomputed calls from the multiplex PCR reads with MiXCR, one row per CDR3 protein. The sample comprises roughly 220,000 distinct CDR3 sequences, approximately 20% of which are singletons, and 22% rests with the top ten. This sample comprised peripheral blood mononuclear cells (PBMCs), obtained at new diagnosis, from a patient treated with antithyroid drugs. The origin of the receptors is a female donor with Graves disease. Each CDR3 is given with its conserved first and last residue. Each record gives: clone size, D gene, V gene, J gene, CDR3 protein, CDR3 DNA. A D gene is named only where the DNA matches it firmly. Size tells how often a clone was seen (once, few, many) or the class of an expanded clone, and some rows leave it out.

>few|.|TRBV28|TRBJ2-7
CASSHVRGDYEQYF
TGTGCCAGCAGTCACGTCCGAGGAGACTACGAGCAGTACTTC
>many|TRBD2|TRBV5-4|TRBJ2-5
CASSLDSSGRRETQYF
TGTGCCAGCAGCTTGGATTCTAGCGGGAGAAGGGAGACCCAGTACTTC
>many|TRBD2|TRBV12-3/TRBV12-4|TRBJ2-3
CASSSGTIDTQYF
TGTGCCAGCAGCAGCGGGACTATCGATACGCAGTATTTT
>many|TRBD1|TRBV6-5|TRBJ1-6
CASSYKVTGDNSPLHF
TGTGCCAGCAGTTATAAGGTGACAGGGGATAATTCACCCCTCCACTTT
>.|.|TRBV6-5|TRBJ2-1
CASSYSGGAAGSYNEQFF
TGTGCCAGCAGTTACTCGGGGGGGGCAGCGGGCTCCTACAATGAGCAGTTCTTC
>.|.|TRBV27|TRBJ2-3
CASSFQLMDTQYF
TGTGCCAGCAGTTTCCAGCTTATGGATACGCAGTATTTT
>.|TRBD2|TRBV19|TRBJ2-1
CASSDMGLARFF
TGTGCCAGTAGTGACATGGGACTAGCACGTTTCTTC
>many|TRBD2|TRBV13|TRBJ2-6
CASSYGTSGRSGANVLTF
TGTGCCAGCAGCTACGGGACTAGCGGGAGATCTGGGGCCAACGTCCTGACTTTC
>many|TRBD2|TRBV19|TRBJ2-2
CASIGGRASNTGELFF
TGTGCCAGTATTGGCGGGAGGGCCTCGAACACCGGGGAGCTGTTTTTT
>many|TRBD1|TRBV7-6|TRBJ1-1
CASSLATGASTEAFF
TGTGCCAGCAGCTTAGCGACAGGGGCGAGCACTGAAGCTTTCTTT
>few|TRBD1|TRBV12-3/TRBV12-4|TRBJ1-5
CASSPGGPNQPQHF
TGTGCCAGCAGTCCAGGGGGACCCAATCAGCCCCAGCATTTT
>many|.|TRBV12-3/TRBV12-4|TRBJ1-6
CASRATVSGRDSPLHF
TGTGCCAGCAGAGCTACAGTCTCAGGGAGAGATTCACCCCTCCACTTT
>many|.|TRBV12-3/TRBV12-4|TRBJ2-3
CASRLGLGTDTQYF
TGTGCCAGCAGGCTCGGGCTAGGCACAGATACGCAGTATTTT
>many|TRBD1|TRBV18|TRBJ1-1
CASSPLRGLDTEAFF
TGTGCCAGCTCACCACTCAGGGGGCTGGATACTGAAGCTTTCTTT
>.|.|TRBV5-1|TRBJ2-4
CASSLEPGRENIQYF
TGCGCCAGCAGCTTGGAACCAGGGCGCGAAAACATTCAGTACTTC
>many|TRBD2|TRBV6-2/TRBV6-3|TRBJ2-5
CASTPGLAGVQYF
TGTGCCAGCACCCCGGGACTAGCGGGAGTCCAGTACTTC
>many|.|TRBV29-1|TRBJ2-5
CSVPGLRETQYF
TGCAGCGTTCCGGGGTTACGGGAGACCCAGTACTTC
>.|TRBD2|TRBV2|TRBJ2-7
CASSELGTSGRAGYEQYF
TGTGCCAGCAGTGAACTCGGGACTAGCGGGAGGGCCGGGTACGAGCAGTACTTC
>few|.|TRBV28|TRBJ2-2
CASSPPARTGELFF
TGTGCCAGCAGTCCCCCAGCTCGCACCGGGGAGCTGTTTTTT
>many|.|TRBV7-3|TRBJ2-1
CASSLAGWGGDEQFF
TGTGCCAGCAGCTTGGCGGGATGGGGCGGAGATGAGCAGTTCTTC
>many|TRBD1|TRBV6-1|TRBJ2-5
CASSLDRARETQYF
TGTGCCAGCAGCCTGGACAGGGCCCGAGAGACCCAGTACTTC
>many|TRBD2|TRBV7-9|TRBJ2-3
CASSLPSSGRSGLDTQYF
TGTGCCAGCAGCTTACCCTCTAGCGGGAGGTCGGGTTTGGATACGCAGTATTTT
>many|.|TRBV9|TRBJ2-1
CASSDRAPGRNEQFF
TGTGCCAGCAGCGACCGGGCCCCCGGACGGAATGAGCAGTTCTTC
>.|.|TRBV3-1|TRBJ2-1
CASSSDVNEQFF
TGTGCCAGCAGCTCAGACGTAAATGAGCAGTTCTTC
>many|TRBD1|TRBV29-1|TRBJ1-2
CSVVPLGGQGSPYGYTF
TGCAGCGTTGTTCCATTGGGGGGACAGGGGAGTCCCTATGGCTACACCTTC
>many|.|TRBV12-3/TRBV12-4|TRBJ1-1
CASSLVRGEAFF
TGTGCCAGCAGTTTAGTGAGGGGTGAAGCTTTCTTT
>many|TRBD1|TRBV30|TRBJ2-7
CAWTGRTGIYEQYF
TGTGCCTGGACCGGACGGACAGGGATCTACGAGCAGTACTTC
>many|TRBD1|TRBV11-3|TRBJ2-1
CASSLGTGDEQFF
TGTGCCAGCAGCTTGGGGACAGGGGATGAGCAGTTCTTC
>many|.|TRBV7-2|TRBJ1-1
CASSLVATEAFF
TGTGCCAGCAGCTTAGTTGCAACTGAAGCTTTCTTT
>many|.|TRBV19|TRBJ1-1
CASSIGNTEAFF
TGTGCCAGTAGTATAGGTAACACTGAAGCTTTCTTT
>many|TRBD2|TRBV29-1|TRBJ2-2
CSVLAGGPTGELFF
TGCAGCGTCCTAGCGGGAGGGCCCACCGGGGAGCTGTTTTTT
>.|TRBD1|TRBV30|TRBJ1-2
CASPGQGRRGYTF
TGTGCCTCCCCGGGACAGGGACGGCGAGGCTACACCTTC
>many|.|TRBV29-1|TRBJ2-3
CSVGKVGLTDTQYF
TGCAGCGTTGGTAAAGTGGGGCTCACAGATACGCAGTATTTT
>.|TRBD1|TRBV24-1|TRBJ2-3
CATSETGTGGSDTQYF
TGTGCCACCAGTGAGACCGGGACAGGGGGTAGCGATACGCAGTATTTT
>many|TRBD2|TRBV12-3/TRBV12-4|TRBJ2-1
CASSLASGDEQFF
TGTGCCAGCAGTTTGGCTAGCGGGGATGAGCAGTTCTTC
>many|.|TRBV5-1|TRBJ1-3
CASSGDRGTIYF
TGCGCCAGCAGCGGGGACCGTGGCACCATATATTTT
>few|TRBD1|TRBV28|TRBJ1-2
CASSSGLRGQRYTF
TGTGCCAGCAGTTCCGGACTGAGGGGGCAGCGCTACACCTTC
>few|TRBD1|TRBV4-1|TRBJ1-1
CASSQDRGQGVNTEAFF
TGCGCCAGCAGCCAAGATCGAGGACAGGGGGTGAACACTGAAGCTTTCTTT
>.|TRBD2|TRBV12-3/TRBV12-4|TRBJ2-7
CASSPGLAGALEQYF
TGTGCCAGCAGTCCGGGACTAGCGGGAGCTCTCGAGCAGTACTTC
>many|TRBD1|TRBV4-3|TRBJ2-1
CASSQEEGTGYNEQFF
TGCGCCAGCAGCCAAGAGGAAGGGACAGGGTACAATGAGCAGTTCTTC
>many|TRBD1|TRBV19|TRBJ2-7
CASRGSLGTGNYEQYF
TGTGCCAGTAGGGGCTCTTTAGGGACAGGGAACTACGAGCAGTACTTC
>many|TRBD1|TRBV9|TRBJ2-1
CASSVRGWARQGRNEQFF
TGTGCCAGCAGCGTAAGAGGGTGGGCGAGACAGGGTAGAAATGAGCAGTTCTTC
>many|.|TRBV3-1|TRBJ1-2
CASSPRPQGNYGYTF
TGTGCCAGCAGTCCTCGACCCCAGGGAAACTATGGCTACACCTTC
>.|TRBD2|TRBV27|TRBJ2-1
CASDYAWTSGSNEQFF
TGTGCCAGCGATTATGCATGGACTAGCGGGAGTAATGAGCAGTTCTTC
>many|.|TRBV19|TRBJ1-5
CASSTLDSNQPQHF
TGTGCCAGTAGTACCCTAGATAGCAATCAGCCCCAGCATTTT